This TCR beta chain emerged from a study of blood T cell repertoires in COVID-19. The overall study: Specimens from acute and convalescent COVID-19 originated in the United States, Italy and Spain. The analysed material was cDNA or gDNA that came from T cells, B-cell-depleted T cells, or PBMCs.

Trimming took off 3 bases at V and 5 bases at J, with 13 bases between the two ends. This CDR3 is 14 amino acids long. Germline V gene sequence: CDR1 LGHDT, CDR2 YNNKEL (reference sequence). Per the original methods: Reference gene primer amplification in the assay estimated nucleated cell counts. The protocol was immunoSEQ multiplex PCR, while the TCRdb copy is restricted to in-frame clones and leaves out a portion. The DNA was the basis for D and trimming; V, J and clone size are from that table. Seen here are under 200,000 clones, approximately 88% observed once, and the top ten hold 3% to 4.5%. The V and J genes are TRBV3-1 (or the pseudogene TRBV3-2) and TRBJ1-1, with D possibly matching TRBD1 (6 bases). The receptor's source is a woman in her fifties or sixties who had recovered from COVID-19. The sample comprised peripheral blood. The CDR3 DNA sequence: TGTGCCAGCAGCCAGTCCGTGAGGGGGACTGAAGCTTTCTTT. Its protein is CASSQSVRGTEAFF.